This passage covers 9 T cell receptor beta chains from one sample sequenced in a study of early T cells in non-severe SARS-CoV-2 infection. TCRdb reprocessed the 5' RACE reads with MiXCR, giving one entry per CDR3 protein. The sample lists about 49,000 distinct CDR3 sequences; 9% to 15% were seen once. Sample: whole blood, taken at baseline. These receptors all come from an adult who was a healthcare worker with PCR-confirmed SARS-CoV-2 infection or an uninfected control (not recorded which).

The V and J genes are TRBV7-3 and TRBJ2-7, with TRBD1 matching over 9 bases. Germline CDR1 is SGHTA and CDR2 is FQGTGA. The J segment lost 6 bases and the V segment lost 5 bases, leaving 5 bases of the junction unmatched. The CDR3 has 13 amino acids. The CDR3 here is CASSPTGGGEQYF. The CDR3, as DNA: TGTGCCAGCAGCCCGACAGGGGGAGGCGAGCAGTACTTC. The whole variable domain, filled in from reference TRBV7-3 and TRBJ2-7, reads GAGVSQTPSNKVTEKGKYVELRCDPISGHTALYWYRQSLGQGPEFLIYFQGTGAADDSGLPNDRFFAVRPEGSVSTLKIQRTERGDSAVYLCASSPTGGGEQYFGPGTRLTVT.

The chain has TRBV7-9 and TRBJ2-5; D is ambiguous. With 1 base removed from V and 5 bases from J, the gap between germline ends came to 5 bases. Germline values: CDR1 SEHNR, CDR2 FQNEAQ (reference sequence). The length of the CDR3 is 12 residues. The CDR3 region has the DNA TGTGCCAGCAGCTTAGGGTGGGAGACCCAGTACTTC. Its translation: CASSLGWETQYF.

In this sample, this clonotype turned up a few times. The chain carries TRBV5-6 and TRBJ2-7; the match to TRBD2 covers 9 bases. Losses at the gene ends were 0 bases for V and 3 bases for J; bases not matched to a gene: 4. The CDR3 contains 15 residues. Germline CDR1 and CDR2: SGHDT and YYEEEE. The CDR3 coding sequence is TGTGCCAGCAGCTTGGCCCTAGCGGGGATCTACGAGCAGTACTTC. Its protein is CASSLALAGIYEQYF.

In its sample, this clonotype was seen a few times. The V gene is TRBV6-4, the J gene TRBJ1-6; D call uncertain. Per germline, CDR1 MRHNA and CDR2 SNTAGT. The V end lost 2 bases, the J end lost 5 bases, and 7 bases lay between the germline ends. The CDR3 is made up of 14 amino acids. CDR3 sequence (DNA): TGTGCCAGCAGTGACAGGGTCGATAATTCACCCCTCCACTTT. It specifies CASSDRVDNSPLHF.

The chain has TRBV28 and TRBJ2-1, with 8 bases fitting TRBD2. V gave up 5 bases and J gave up 9 bases; unmatched junction bases: 9. This CDR3 is 14 amino acids long. Germline assignment: CDR1 MDHEN and CDR2 SYDVKM. The CDR3 nucleotides are TGTGCCAGCAGTCCCCCCGGGAGGGAGGGTGAGCAGTTCTTC. Amino acid sequence: CASSPPGREGEQFF.

This clonotype was seen a few times. The J gene is TRBJ2-1, the V gene TRBV20-1; D tentatively fits TRBD1 or TRBD2 (5 bases each). CDR3 length equals 15 residues. V shed 0 bases and J shed 2 bases, with 11 bases lying between them. CDR1 is DFQATT and CDR2 is SNEGSKA in the germline V gene (reference sequence). The CDR3 DNA reads TGCAGTGCTAGAGATGGGGCGGAGGCCTACAATGAGCAGTTCTTC. It codes for CSARDGAEAYNEQFF.

This clonotype has at least ten counts. V gene TRBV12-3 or TRBV12-4 combines with J gene TRBJ1-5, with D possibly matching TRBD1 (5 bases). The CDR3 consists of 13 residues. Deletions cut 5 bases from V and 7 bases from J, with 12 bases between. This CDR3 reads CASSRQGRQPQHF. CDR3 nucleotides: TGTGCCAGCAGTCGGCAGGGAAGGCAGCCCCAGCATTTT.

The count of this clonotype is one. The CDR3 bases are TGCGCCAGCAGCCAAGTTTGGGAGCGGAGCGGCTACACCTTC. Protein sequence: CASSQVWERSGYTF. The chain is built from TRBV4-1 and TRBJ1-2; D unresolved. V was pared by 1 base and J by 8 bases, with 14 bases between. Germline CDR1 is MGHRA and CDR2 is YSYEKL. This CDR3 contains 14 residues.

This clonotype was detected only once. The rearrangement joins TRBV6-5 to TRBJ1-2; unclear D gene. Between the trimmed V and J ends, which lost 5 bases and 0 bases, there was a span of 13 bases. Germline-derived CDR1 and CDR2 are MNHEY and SVGAGI. This CDR3 spans 15 amino acids. The CDR3 loop reads CASSPSVPPNYGYTF. The CDR3 coding sequence is TGTGCCAGCAGTCCGAGTGTACCCCCTAACTATGGCTACACCTTC.